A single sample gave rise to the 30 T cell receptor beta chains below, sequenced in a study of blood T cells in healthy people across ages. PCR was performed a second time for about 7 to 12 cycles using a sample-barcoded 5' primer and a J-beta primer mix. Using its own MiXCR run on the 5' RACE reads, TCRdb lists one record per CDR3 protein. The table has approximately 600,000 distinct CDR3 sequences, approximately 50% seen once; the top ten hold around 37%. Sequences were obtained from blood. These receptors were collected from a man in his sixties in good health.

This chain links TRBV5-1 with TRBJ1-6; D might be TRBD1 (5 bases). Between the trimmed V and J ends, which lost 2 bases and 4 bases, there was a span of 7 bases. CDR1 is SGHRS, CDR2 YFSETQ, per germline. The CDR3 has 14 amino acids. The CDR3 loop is CASSFGGYNSPLHF. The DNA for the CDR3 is TGCGCCAGCAGCTTTGGGGGTTATAATTCACCCCTCCACTTT.

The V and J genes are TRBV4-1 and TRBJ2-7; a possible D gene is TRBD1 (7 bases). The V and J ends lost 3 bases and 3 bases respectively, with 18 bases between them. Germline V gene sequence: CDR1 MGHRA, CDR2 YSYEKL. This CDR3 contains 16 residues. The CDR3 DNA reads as TGCGCCAGCAGCCAGGGACTCGGACAGGTGTTCTACGAGCAGTACTTC. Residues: CASSQGLGQVFYEQYF.

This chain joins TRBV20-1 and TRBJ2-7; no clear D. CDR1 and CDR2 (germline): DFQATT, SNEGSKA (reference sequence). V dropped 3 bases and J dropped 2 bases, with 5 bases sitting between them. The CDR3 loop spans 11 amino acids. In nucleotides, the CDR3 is TGCAGTGCTAGTAATCCCTACGAGCAGTACTTC. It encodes CSASNPYEQYF.

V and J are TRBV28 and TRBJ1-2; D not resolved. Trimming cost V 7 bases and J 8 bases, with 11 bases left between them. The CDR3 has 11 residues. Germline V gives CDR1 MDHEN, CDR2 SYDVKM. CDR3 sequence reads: CASTSVGGYTF. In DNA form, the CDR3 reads TGTGCCAGCACTTCGGTGGGGGGCTACACCTTC.

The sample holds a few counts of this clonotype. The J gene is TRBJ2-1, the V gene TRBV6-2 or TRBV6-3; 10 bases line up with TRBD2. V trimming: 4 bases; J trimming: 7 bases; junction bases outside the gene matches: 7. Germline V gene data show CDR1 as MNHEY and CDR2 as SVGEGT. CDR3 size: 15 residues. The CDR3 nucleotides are TGTGCCAGCAGTTCGGGACTAGCGTATATAAATGAGCAGTTCTTC. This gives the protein CASSSGLAYINEQFF.

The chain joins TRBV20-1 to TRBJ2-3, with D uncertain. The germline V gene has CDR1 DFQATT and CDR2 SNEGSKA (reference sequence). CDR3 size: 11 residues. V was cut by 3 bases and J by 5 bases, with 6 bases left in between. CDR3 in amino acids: CSASYRDTQYF. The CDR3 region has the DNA TGCAGTGCTAGTTATAGAGATACGCAGTATTTT.

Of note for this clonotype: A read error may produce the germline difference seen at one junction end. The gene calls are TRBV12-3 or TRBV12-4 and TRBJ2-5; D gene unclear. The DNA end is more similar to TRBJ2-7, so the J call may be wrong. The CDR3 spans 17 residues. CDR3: CASSRAVTASNSDEQYF. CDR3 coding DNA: TGTGCCAGCAGCAGAGCCGTCACGGCCAGTAACTCCGACGAGCAGTACTTC.

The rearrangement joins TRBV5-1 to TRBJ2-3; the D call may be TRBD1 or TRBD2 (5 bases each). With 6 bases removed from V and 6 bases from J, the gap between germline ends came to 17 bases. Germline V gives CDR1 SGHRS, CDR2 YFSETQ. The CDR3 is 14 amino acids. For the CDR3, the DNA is TGCGCCAGCAACTCGGGGCCCCACATGGATACGCAGTATTTT. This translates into CASNSGPHMDTQYF.

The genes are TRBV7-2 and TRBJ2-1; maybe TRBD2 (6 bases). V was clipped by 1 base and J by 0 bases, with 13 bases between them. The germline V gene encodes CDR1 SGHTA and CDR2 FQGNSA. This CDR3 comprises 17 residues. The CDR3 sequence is CASSLDGGPPSYNEQFF. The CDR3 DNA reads TGTGCCAGCAGCTTAGACGGGGGTCCCCCCTCCTACAATGAGCAGTTCTTC. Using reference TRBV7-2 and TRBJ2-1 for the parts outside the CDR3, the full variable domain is GAGVSQSPSNKVTEKGKDVELRCDPISGHTALYWYRQSLGQGLEFLIYFQGNSAPDKSGLPSDRFSAERTGGSVSTLTIQRTQQEDSAVYLCASSLDGGPPSYNEQFFGPGTRLTVL.

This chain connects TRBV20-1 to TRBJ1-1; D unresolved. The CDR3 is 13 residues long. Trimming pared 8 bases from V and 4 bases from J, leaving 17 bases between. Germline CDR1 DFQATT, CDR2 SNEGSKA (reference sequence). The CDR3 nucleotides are TGCAGTACTCCGGCCCTCGGGCGCACTGAAGCTTTCTTT. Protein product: CSTPALGRTEAFF.

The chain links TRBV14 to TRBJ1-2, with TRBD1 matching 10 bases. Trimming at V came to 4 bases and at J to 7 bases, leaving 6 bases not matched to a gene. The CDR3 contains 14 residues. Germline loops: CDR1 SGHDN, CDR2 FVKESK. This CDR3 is CASSPAGTGVGYTF. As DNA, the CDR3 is TGTGCCAGCAGCCCCGCCGGGACAGGGGTTGGCTACACCTTC.

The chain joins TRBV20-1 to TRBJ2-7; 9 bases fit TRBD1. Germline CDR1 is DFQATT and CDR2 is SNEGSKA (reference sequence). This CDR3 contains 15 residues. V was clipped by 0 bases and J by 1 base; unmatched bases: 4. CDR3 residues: CSARDGTGSSYEQYF. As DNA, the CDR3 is TGCAGTGCTAGAGATGGGACAGGGTCATCCTACGAGCAGTACTTC.

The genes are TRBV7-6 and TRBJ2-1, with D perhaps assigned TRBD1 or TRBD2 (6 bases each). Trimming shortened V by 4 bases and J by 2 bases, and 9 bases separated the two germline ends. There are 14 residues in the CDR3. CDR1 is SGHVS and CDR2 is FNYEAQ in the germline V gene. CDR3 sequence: CASSWGAPYNEQFF. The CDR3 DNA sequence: TGTGCCAGCAGCTGGGGGGCCCCCTACAATGAGCAGTTCTTC.

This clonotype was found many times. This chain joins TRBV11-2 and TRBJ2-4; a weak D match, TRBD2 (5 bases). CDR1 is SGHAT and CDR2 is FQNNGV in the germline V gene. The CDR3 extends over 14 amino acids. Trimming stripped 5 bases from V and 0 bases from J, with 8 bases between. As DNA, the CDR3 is TGTGCCAGCAGCCCTGGACTAGCCAAAAACATTCAGTACTTC. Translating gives CASSPGLAKNIQYF.

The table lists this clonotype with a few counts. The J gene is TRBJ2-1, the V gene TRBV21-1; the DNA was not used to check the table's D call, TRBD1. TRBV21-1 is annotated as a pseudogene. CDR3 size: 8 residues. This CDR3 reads CAGGEQFF. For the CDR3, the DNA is TGTGCCGGGGGTGAGCAGTTCTTC.

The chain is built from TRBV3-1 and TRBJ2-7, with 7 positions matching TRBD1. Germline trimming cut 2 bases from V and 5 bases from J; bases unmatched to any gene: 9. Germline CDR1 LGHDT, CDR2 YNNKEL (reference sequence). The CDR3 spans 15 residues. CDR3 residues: CASSQLDREEDEQYF. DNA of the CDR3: TGTGCCAGCAGCCAACTAGACAGGGAAGAGGACGAGCAGTACTTC.

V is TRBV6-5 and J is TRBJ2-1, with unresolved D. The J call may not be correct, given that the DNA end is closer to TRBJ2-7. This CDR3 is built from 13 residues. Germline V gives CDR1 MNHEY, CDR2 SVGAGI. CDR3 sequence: CASRVVGYNEQYF. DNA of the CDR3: TGTGCCAGCAGAGTAGTAGGGTACAATGAGCAGTACTTC.

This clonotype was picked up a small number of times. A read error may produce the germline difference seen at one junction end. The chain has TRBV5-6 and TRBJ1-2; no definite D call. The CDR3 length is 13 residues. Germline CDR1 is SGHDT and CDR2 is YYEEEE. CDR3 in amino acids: CAGSLVDTYGYTF. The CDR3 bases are TGTGCCGGCAGCTTGGTCGACACCTATGGCTACACCTTC.

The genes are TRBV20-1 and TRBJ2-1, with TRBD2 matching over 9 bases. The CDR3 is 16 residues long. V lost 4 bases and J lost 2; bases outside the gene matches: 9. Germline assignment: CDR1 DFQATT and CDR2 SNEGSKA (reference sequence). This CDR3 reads CSAKVAGLATYNEQFF. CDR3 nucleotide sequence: TGCAGTGCTAAAGTAGCGGGACTAGCCACCTACAATGAGCAGTTCTTC.

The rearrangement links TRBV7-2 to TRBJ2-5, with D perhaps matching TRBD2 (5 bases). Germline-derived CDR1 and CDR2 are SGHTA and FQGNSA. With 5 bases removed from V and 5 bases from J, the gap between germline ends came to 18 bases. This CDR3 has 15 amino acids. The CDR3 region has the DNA TGTGCCAGCAGCCGACAACTAGGAGGTGGGGAGACCCAGTACTTC. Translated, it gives CASSRQLGGGETQYF.

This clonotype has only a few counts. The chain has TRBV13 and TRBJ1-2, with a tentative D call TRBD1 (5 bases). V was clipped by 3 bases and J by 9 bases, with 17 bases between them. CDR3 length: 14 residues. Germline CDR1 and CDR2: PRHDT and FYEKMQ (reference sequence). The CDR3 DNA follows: TGTGCCAGCAGCTTGGGACGAATCCCTGGGAGCTACACCTTC. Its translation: CASSLGRIPGSYTF.

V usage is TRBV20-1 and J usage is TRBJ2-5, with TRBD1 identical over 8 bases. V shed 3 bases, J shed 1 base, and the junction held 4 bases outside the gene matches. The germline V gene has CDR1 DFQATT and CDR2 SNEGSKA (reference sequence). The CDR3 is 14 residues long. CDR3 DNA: TGCAGTGCTAGCGCGGGACAGGTCCAAGAGACCCAGTACTTC. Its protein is CSASAGQVQETQYF.

The CDR3 sequence: CASGREGSRDTQYF. The CDR3 coding sequence is TGTGCCAGTGGCAGGGAAGGGTCTCGAGATACGCAGTATTTT. The chain has TRBV24-1 and TRBJ2-3, with D tentatively TRBD1 (5 bases). The CDR3 has 14 amino acids. Germline V gene lookup returns CDR1 KGHDR and CDR2 SFDVKD. Trimming pared 11 bases from V and 5 bases from J, leaving 19 bases between.

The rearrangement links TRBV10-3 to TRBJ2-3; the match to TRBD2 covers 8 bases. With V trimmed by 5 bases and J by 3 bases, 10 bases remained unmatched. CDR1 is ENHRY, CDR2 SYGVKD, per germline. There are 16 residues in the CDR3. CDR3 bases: TGTGCCATCAGTCGTGGAGCGGGGGCCAGGACAGATACGCAGTATTTT. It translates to CAISRGAGARTDTQYF.

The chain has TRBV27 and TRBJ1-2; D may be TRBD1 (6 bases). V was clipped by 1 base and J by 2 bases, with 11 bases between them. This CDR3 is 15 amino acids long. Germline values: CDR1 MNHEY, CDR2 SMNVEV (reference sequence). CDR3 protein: CASSLYPGQNYGYTF. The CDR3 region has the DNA TGTGCCAGCAGTTTATACCCAGGACAGAACTATGGCTACACCTTC.

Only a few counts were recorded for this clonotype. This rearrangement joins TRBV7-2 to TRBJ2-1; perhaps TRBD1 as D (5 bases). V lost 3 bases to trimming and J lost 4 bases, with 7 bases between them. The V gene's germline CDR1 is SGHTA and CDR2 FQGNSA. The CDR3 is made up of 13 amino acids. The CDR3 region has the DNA TGTGCCAGCAGCTTGGACAAATACAATGAGCAGTTCTTC. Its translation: CASSLDKYNEQFF.

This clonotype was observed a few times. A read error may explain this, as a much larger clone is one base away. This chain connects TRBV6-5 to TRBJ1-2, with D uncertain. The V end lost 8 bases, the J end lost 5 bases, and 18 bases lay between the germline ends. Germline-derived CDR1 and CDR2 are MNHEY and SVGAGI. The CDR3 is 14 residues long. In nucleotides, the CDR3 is TGTGCCAGCGCCGACCAACTCGGTCCTTATGGCTACACCTTC. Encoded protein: CASADQLGPYGYTF.

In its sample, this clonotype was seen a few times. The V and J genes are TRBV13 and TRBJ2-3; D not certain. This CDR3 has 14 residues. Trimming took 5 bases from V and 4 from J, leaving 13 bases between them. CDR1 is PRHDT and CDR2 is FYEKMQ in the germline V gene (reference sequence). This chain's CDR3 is CASSPRAVSDTQYF. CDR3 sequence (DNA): TGTGCCAGCAGCCCCCGGGCGGTGTCAGATACGCAGTATTTT.

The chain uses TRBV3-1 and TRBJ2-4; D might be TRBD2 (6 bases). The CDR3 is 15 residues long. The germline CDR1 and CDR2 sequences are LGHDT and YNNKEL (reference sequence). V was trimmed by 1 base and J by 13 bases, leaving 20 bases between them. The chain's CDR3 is CASSQVGGAGSEQYF. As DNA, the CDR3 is TGTGCCAGCAGCCAAGTTGGCGGGGCTGGGAGTGAGCAGTACTTC.

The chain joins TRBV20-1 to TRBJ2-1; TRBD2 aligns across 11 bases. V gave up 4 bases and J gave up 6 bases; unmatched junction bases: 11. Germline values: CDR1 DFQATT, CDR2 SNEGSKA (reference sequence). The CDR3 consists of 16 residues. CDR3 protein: CSAKTSGSRGGNEQFF. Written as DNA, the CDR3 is TGCAGTGCTAAAACTAGCGGGAGCAGGGGAGGCAATGAGCAGTTCTTC.